This T cell receptor (beta chain) was captured in a study of CD8+CD57+ T cells in acquired aplastic anemia. Sequenced patients had shown CD8+CD57+ cell expansion by flow cytometry. In its sample, this clonotype was seen once. Both TCR beta VDJ combination and CDR3 sequence profiling were carried out. Genomic DNA was the template for this profiling. TCRdb re-analysed the reads in MiXCR, keeping a single row per CDR3 protein. Seen here are roughly 200,000 distinct CDR3 sequences, 63% observed once, and the top ten hold about 39%. J was trimmed by 8 bases and V by 4 bases; bases with no gene match: 6. CDR1 is SGDLS, CDR2 YYNGEE, per germline. This CDR3 contains 13 residues.

V usage is TRBV9 and J usage is TRBJ2-1; TRBD2 agrees at 7 bases. This TCR came from a human donor with aplastic anemia. The sample taken for sequencing was sorted CD4+, CD8+, or CD8+CD57+ T cells (not recorded which) from PBMCs. In DNA form, the CDR3 reads TGTGCCAGCAGCCTACTAGCGTACGATGAGCAGTTCTTC. Encoded protein: CASSLLAYDEQFF.